This T cell receptor (beta chain) stems from a study of early T cells in non-severe SARS-CoV-2 infection. This clonotype was found once. There are 13 residues in the CDR3. Looked up from germline, CDR1 is LGHDT and CDR2 is YNNKEL (reference sequence). The V and J ends lost 1 base and 3 bases respectively, with 7 bases between them. One entry per CDR3 protein, called by TCRdb with MiXCR from the 5' RACE reads. The table has about 110,000 distinct CDR3 sequences, roughly an eighth seen once. The chain is built from TRBV3-1 and TRBJ2-7; D not certain. The material sequenced was whole blood. The source of this sequence is an adult who was a healthcare worker with PCR-confirmed SARS-CoV-2 infection or an uninfected control (not recorded which). CDR3 bases: TGTGCCAGCAGCCAAGTTAATCTCTACGAGCAGTACTTC. It codes for CASSQVNLYEQYF.